Listed below are T cell receptor beta chains from one sample, sequenced in a study of T cell responses to AZD1222 COVID-19 vaccine. TCRdb's table, derived via immunoSEQ multiplex PCR, lists solely in-frame clones and lacks some. Among 100,000 to 120,000 clones listed, around 80% were seen once. Sequences were derived from peripheral blood, sampled on day 0 of AZD1222 vaccination. The receptors were sampled from an adult in good health. CDR3s include the opening cysteine and the closing phenylalanine or tryptophan. A D gene is named only where the DNA matches it firmly. Rows give clone size only sometimes, using once, few, many, or a class for an expanded clone.

size: -
V: TRBV10-3
J: TRBJ2-6
D: -
CDR3: CAIASNRPGANVLTF
DNA: TGTGCCATCGCCAGCAACCGGCCTGGGGCCAACGTCCTGACTTTC

size: -
V: TRBV24-1
J: TRBJ2-1
D: -
CDR3: CATSDKDEQFF
DNA: TGTGCCACCAGTGACAAAGATGAACAGTTCTTC

size: -
V: TRBV3-1/TRBV3-2
J: TRBJ2-4
D: -
CDR3: CASSVRFPICRKNIQYF
DNA: TGTGCCAGCAGCGTCAGGTTTCCCATTTGCAGAAAAAACATTCAGTACTTC

size: -
V: TRBV9
J: TRBJ1-1
D: -
CDR3: CASSVEGGLTEAFF
DNA: TGTGCCAGCAGCGTAGAGGGCGGGTTGACTGAAGCTTTCTTT

size: -
V: TRBV6-2/TRBV6-3
J: TRBJ2-3
D: TRBD1
CDR3: CASSYSRDRGSSYTDTQYF
DNA: TGTGCCAGCAGTTACTCACGGGACAGGGGGTCCTCCTACACAGATACGCAGTATTTT

size: -
V: TRBV6-5
J: TRBJ2-1
D: -
CDR3: CASSYSTGDNEQFF
DNA: TGTGCCAGCAGTTACTCGACAGGAGACAATGAGCAGTTCTTC

size: -
V: TRBV7-8
J: TRBJ1-1
D: -
CDR3: CASSPTRNMNTEAFF
DNA: TGTGCCAGCAGCCCCACTCGGAACATGAACACTGAAGCTTTCTTT

size: few
V: TRBV19
J: TRBJ2-3
D: TRBD2
CDR3: CASSIGGLTSGGLLVTQYF
DNA: TGTGCCAGTAGTATAGGCGGGTTGACTAGCGGGGGGCTGTTGGTGACGCAGTATTTT

size: -
V: TRBV2
J: TRBJ2-3
D: TRBD1
CDR3: CASRQGTGGFGDTQYF
DNA: TGTGCCAGCAGGCAAGGGACAGGCGGCTTTGGAGATACGCAGTATTTT

size: -
V: TRBV2
J: TRBJ2-7
D: -
CDR3: CASTKMAGTSYEQYF
DNA: TGTGCCAGCACCAAAATGGCGGGGACGTCCTACGAGCAGTACTTC

size: -
V: TRBV6-5
J: TRBJ2-2
D: -
CDR3: CASSPATANTGELFF
DNA: TGTGCCAGCAGCCCAGCGACAGCGAACACCGGGGAGCTGTTTTTT

size: -
V: TRBV5-1
J: TRBJ2-2
D: -
CDR3: CASSLVTMNTGELFF
DNA: TGCGCCAGCAGCTTGGTGACCATGAACACCGGGGAGCTGTTTTTT

size: -
V: TRBV5-1
J: TRBJ2-2
D: TRBD1
CDR3: CASSEGGQGAAGELFF
DNA: TGCGCCAGCAGCGAAGGGGGACAGGGGGCAGCCGGGGAGCTGTTTTTT

size: -
V: TRBV6-1
J: TRBJ1-1
D: -
CDR3: CASSIPPDLEAFF
DNA: TGTGCCAGCAGTATTCCCCCGGACCTTGAAGCTTTCTTT

size: few
V: TRBV2
J: TRBJ1-3
D: -
CDR3: CANGGGDLISGNTIYF
DNA: TGTGCCAACGGGGGGGGAGATCTGATTTCTGGAAACACCATATATTTT

size: -
V: TRBV6-5
J: TRBJ2-7
D: -
CDR3: CASRGSSYEQYF
DNA: TGTGCCAGCAGGGGCAGCTCCTACGAGCAGTACTTC

size: -
V: TRBV10-2
J: TRBJ2-1
D: -
CDR3: CASSGGIDYNEQFF
DNA: TGCGCCAGCAGTGGAGGGATAGACTACAATGAGCAGTTCTTC

size: -
V: TRBV2
J: TRBJ2-5
D: -
CDR3: CASIPGPKTETQYF
DNA: TGTGCCAGCATCCCAGGACCCAAAACGGAGACCCAGTACTTC

size: -
V: TRBV7-9
J: TRBJ2-3
D: TRBD2
CDR3: CASSSTSGGRDTQYF
DNA: TGTGCCAGCAGCTCGACTAGCGGGGGGCGAGATACGCAGTATTTT

size: once
V: TRBV10-3
J: TRBJ1-5
D: -
CDR3: CAISAEEDQPQHF
DNA: TGTGCCATCAGTGCCGAGGAAGACCAGCCCCAGCATTTT

size: -
V: TRBV3-1/TRBV3-2
J: TRBJ1-4
D: TRBD1
CDR3: CASGTYGQGIEKLFF
DNA: TGTGCCAGCGGAACTTACGGACAGGGGATCGAAAAACTGTTTTTT

size: -
V: TRBV5-1
J: TRBJ2-7
D: -
CDR3: CASSLAPGVLNYEQYF
DNA: TGCGCCAGCAGCTTGGCCCCTGGGGTCCTAAACTACGAGCAGTACTTC

size: -
V: TRBV2
J: TRBJ1-2
D: -
CDR3: CASSDSGYTF
DNA: TGTGCCAGCAGTGACTCTGGCTACACCTTC

size: -
V: TRBV4-3
J: TRBJ1-2
D: -
CDR3: CASSQVGDLLNYGYTF
DNA: TGCGCCAGCAGCCAAGTTGGGGATTTACTTAACTATGGCTACACCTTC

size: -
V: TRBV4-1
J: TRBJ1-1
D: -
CDR3: CASSQVHGRGNTEAFF
DNA: TGCGCCAGCAGCCAAGTTCACGGGCGAGGAAACACTGAAGCTTTCTTT

size: -
V: TRBV19
J: TRBJ1-5
D: TRBD1
CDR3: CASSIQGVFQPQHF
DNA: TGTGCCAGTAGTATCCAGGGGGTGTTTCAGCCCCAGCATTTT

size: -
V: TRBV5-4
J: TRBJ2-3
D: TRBD2
CDR3: CASSPGTSGLIGTQYF
DNA: TGTGCCAGCAGTCCCGGGACTAGCGGATTAATAGGTACGCAGTATTTT

size: -
V: TRBV5-4
J: TRBJ1-1
D: -
CDR3: CASSSGLNTEAFF
DNA: TGTGCCAGCAGTTCAGGGTTGAACACTGAAGCTTTCTTT

size: -
V: TRBV5-1
J: TRBJ1-3
D: -
CDR3: CASSLDGTLGNTIYF
DNA: TGCGCCAGCAGCCTAGACGGGACACTAGGAAACACCATATATTTT

size: -
V: TRBV27
J: TRBJ2-1
D: TRBD2
CDR3: CATYLAGAGNEQFF
DNA: TGTGCCACCTACCTAGCGGGGGCCGGCAATGAGCAGTTCTTC

size: -
V: TRBV18
J: TRBJ2-7
D: -
CDR3: CASSPEGREQYF
DNA: TGTGCCAGCTCACCAGAGGGAAGGGAGCAGTACTTC